One T cell receptor (beta chain) is described in this entry. The data are from a study of blood T cell repertoires in COVID-19. Exposed participants came across a COVID-19 case within 2 weeks before study entry. There are 14 residues in the CDR3. CDR1 SQVTM and CDR2 ANQGSEA come from the germline V gene. With 0 bases removed from V and 0 bases from J, the gap between germline ends came to 8 bases. The repertoire was sequenced with immunoSEQ multiplex PCR; TCRdb's copy has only in-frame clones and lacks some. The sample lists about 430,000 clones; about 88% were seen once. This chain uses TRBV29-1 with TRBJ1-2, with a possible D match to TRBD1 (6 bases). The sequenced sample consisted of PBMCs or T cells enriched from blood (not recorded which). This clonotype was obtained from a woman aged 18-29 years who had been exposed to COVID-19. The CDR3 bases are TGCAGCGTTGAAGAGGGGGGGCCTAACTATGGCTACACCTTC. Residues: CSVEEGGPNYGYTF.